This is a list of T cell receptor beta chains from one sample in a study of Graves' ophthalmopathy and Graves' hyperthyroidism. TCRdb processed the multiplex PCR reads anew with MiXCR; each CDR3 protein has one entry. Here the sample spans some 750,000 distinct CDR3 sequences, 40% being singletons. Sequenced material: peripheral blood. The receptors originated from an adult man with Graves' ophthalmopathy. The CDR3 runs from the conserved cysteine through the conserved F or W. Fields, in order: D gene, clone size, J gene, V gene, CDR3 DNA, CDR3 protein. A D gene is named only where the DNA matches it firmly. Not all rows give a size; the values are once, few, many and, for expanded clones, a class.

>.|.|TRBJ1-1|TRBV24-1
TGTGCCACCAGTGAGGGGGGGGGCACGTATCCGAAAGCTTTCTTT
CATSEGGGTYPKAFF
>.|.|TRBJ1-1|TRBV20-1
TGCAGTGCTAGCCTTCGACCAGGGACTGAAGCTTTCTTT
CSASLRPGTEAFF
>.|.|TRBJ2-2|TRBV28
TGTGCCAGCAGTTCCGGATGGGGGGCCGGGGAGCTGTTTTTT
CASSSGWGAGELFF
>.|many|TRBJ1-2|TRBV7-2
TGTGCCAGCAGCTTAGATACGGGGCAAGATGGCTACACCTTC
CASSLDTGQDGYTF
>.|few|TRBJ1-3|TRBV9
TGTGCCAGCGCGGCAAGAGGACAGGGAAACACCATATATTTT
CASAARGQGNTIYF
>TRBD1|.|TRBJ1-1|TRBV11-1
TGTGCCAGCACTACAGAATACAGGGGGGGGACTGAAGCTTTCTTT
CASTTEYRGGTEAFF
>.|.|TRBJ1-1|TRBV13
TGTGCCAGCAGCTTGGGCCCTACACGGGCCACTGAAGCTTTCTTT
CASSLGPTRATEAFF
>TRBD1|.|TRBJ2-7|TRBV2
TGCGCCAGCAGCTTACTGACAGGGACCCCCTACGAGCAGTACTTC
CASSLLTGTPYEQYF
>.|.|TRBJ2-2|TRBV25-1
TGTACCAGCAGAGAGGGTGGCGGGGAGCTGTTTTTT
CTSREGGGELFF
>.|.|TRBJ1-5|TRBV25-1
TGTGCCAGCAGCCGGAAGTATAGCAATCAGCCCCAGCATTTT
CASSRKYSNQPQHF
>.|.|TRBJ1-2|TRBV25-1
TGTGCCAGGGCGCACTATGGCTACACCTTC
CARAHYGYTF
>.|.|TRBJ1-5|TRBV20-1
TGCAGTGCTCTCCGGGAGATTAATCAGCCCCAGCATTTT
CSALREINQPQHF
>.|.|TRBJ2-5|TRBV4-3
TGCGCCAGCAGCCAAGATGGGGGCCAGCCCCAGTACTTC
CASSQDGGQPQYF
>.|.|TRBJ1-6|TRBV15
TGTGCCACCAGCAGGTCTCGTGGAGGGAATAGCAATCAGCCCCTCCACTTT
CATSRSRGGNSNQPLHF
>.|many|TRBJ1-1|TRBV7-9
TGTGCCAGCAGCTCCGGGGCAGGGAACACTGAAGCTTTCTTT
CASSSGAGNTEAFF
>.|.|TRBJ2-2|TRBV7-8
TGTGCCAGCGGAACAGTGGCCGGGGAGCTGTTTTTT
CASGTVAGELFF
>TRBD1|.|TRBJ1-2|TRBV2
TGTGCCAGCACCGACAGGGCTGGCGGCTACACCTTC
CASTDRAGGYTF
>.|.|TRBJ1-4|TRBV7-2
TGTGCCAGCAGCCCGGGAGTACCAGGGGCAACTAATGAAAAACTGTTTTTT
CASSPGVPGATNEKLFF
>TRBD1|.|TRBJ2-5|TRBV5-1
TGCGCCAGCAGCTTCAGGGACAGAAAAAAAGAGACCCAGTACTTC
CASSFRDRKKETQYF
>.|.|TRBJ2-5|TRBV10-3
TGTGCCAGCAGCATTCAGGGGCTGGAGACCCAGTACTTC
CASSIQGLETQYF
>.|few|TRBJ1-1|TRBV6-6
TGTGCCAGCAGTTACTTCGGACGGGACACTGAAGCTTTCTTT
CASSYFGRDTEAFF
>TRBD1|.|TRBJ1-5|TRBV15
TGTGCCACCAGCCCGGACAGGGTGTCCCAGCCCCAGCATTTT
CATSPDRVSQPQHF
>.|few|TRBJ1-1|TRBV20-1
TGCAGTGCCAAGGCCGACTTGAACACTGAAGCTTTCTTT
CSAKADLNTEAFF
>.|many|TRBJ1-1|TRBV7-9
TGTGCCAGCAGCTCACTTAACAGGGCTGAAGCTTTCTTT
CASSSLNRAEAFF
>.|.|TRBJ1-6|TRBV19
TGTGCCAGTATCCCGACAGCAACCTATAATTCACCCCTCCACTTT
CASIPTATYNSPLHF
>TRBD1|.|TRBJ2-5|TRBV10-3
TGTGCCATCAGTGAGCCCCGGGACAGGGGGGAAAGCAAACAAGAGACCCAGTACTTC
CAISEPRDRGESKQETQYF
>.|few|TRBJ2-7|TRBV20-1
TGCAGTGGCACGCCAATGGGCTTAGCGGCGTACGAGCAGTACTTC
CSGTPMGLAAYEQYF
>.|many|TRBJ1-5|TRBV9
TGTGCCAGCAGCGCTCAGGGGAGGTCCCAGCCCCAGCATTTT
CASSAQGRSQPQHF
>.|.|TRBJ1-4|TRBV29-1
TGCAGCGTTTGGGACACCACCAGGGGTGAAAAACTGTTTTTT
CSVWDTTRGEKLFF
>.|.|TRBJ1-1|TRBV10-3
TGTGCCAGCAGTTACTCAGGGATAGGGAACACTGAAGCTTTCTTT
CASSYSGIGNTEAFF
>.|once|TRBJ2-2|TRBV7-7
TGTGCCAGCAGCTTAGCGCGGGCGACGGGTTCCGGGGAGCTGTTTTTT
CASSLARATGSGELFF